This T cell receptor beta chain was sequenced in a study of T-cell memory formation after mild COVID-19. CDR1 is SGHVS and CDR2 is FNYEAQ in the germline V gene. Germline trimming cut 1 base from V and 8 bases from J; bases unmatched to any gene: 1. The CDR3 contains 13 residues. Study observations and caveats: Largely, contracting CD4+ clones fell within CM and EM, and contracting CD8+ clones within EMRA. The finding that pre-infection memory included some responding clones suggested that cross-reactive memory joined.

In this sample, this clonotype turned up many times. Its specificity is not known. TCRdb redid the calling of the 5' RACE reads with MiXCR, one entry per CDR3 protein. There are roughly 200,000 distinct CDR3 sequences in the sample; over 20% occur only once, and 20% to 25% lies in the top ten. Sequencing was carried out using PBMCs or a T cell subset sorted from them (not recorded which). The rearrangement joins TRBV7-6 to TRBJ2-2; 7 bases are a match to TRBD1. This TCR was recovered from an adult woman who had mild COVID-19 (a few samples of this study predate the infection). Cell type and time point are not known. The CDR3 here is CASSLEGAGELFF. The CDR3 DNA is TGTGCCAGCAGCTTAGAGGGGGCTGGGGAGCTGTTTTTT.